This TCR beta chain was sequenced for a study of beta chain features in type 1 diabetes. The CDR3 consists of 14 residues. Germline V gene sequence: CDR1 MDHEN, CDR2 SYDVKM. With 2 bases removed from V and 5 bases from J, the gap between germline ends came to 13 bases. Expressed TCRB transcripts were sequenced because the entire RNA isolate underwent reverse transcription. TCRdb's copy holds only in-frame clones and misses some; the assay was immunoSEQ multiplex PCR. The data contain about 620,000 clones, less than 20% of them singletons. The clonotype was recovered from a man aged 18 to 30 in good health. The sample consisted of naive CD4+ T cells from blood. The chain has TRBV28 and TRBJ2-7; D is possibly TRBD1 (7 bases). Here the CDR3 DNA reads TGTGCCAGCAGTTTAGGCGGGACAGTACACGAGCAGTACTTC. Amino acids: CASSLGGTVHEQYF.